This entry is about one T cell receptor (beta chain). Its antigen is unknown. The entry originates in a study of cytomegalovirus exposure and HLA in healthy donors. Regarding the study as a whole: It was reported that the classifier diagnosed cytomegalovirus status with high specificity and sensitivity in both the original and validation cohorts.

The CDR3 extends over 14 amino acids. V was clipped by 0 bases and J by 4 bases, with 8 bases between them. Per the germline V gene, CDR1 is SGHRS and CDR2 is YFSETQ. The PCR contained 60 Vbeta and 13 Jbeta primers. Repertoires were generated with immunoSEQ multiplex PCR, while TCRdb's copy carries only in-frame clones and drops some. The profile shows under 200,000 clones, approximately 67% of them singletons. The sample taken for sequencing was PBMCs. The chain couples TRBV5-1 to TRBJ1-5; D perhaps matches TRBD1 (5 bases). This clonotype originated in a woman younger than 30 in good health and CMV-seropositive. The CDR3 spells CASSLGSGNQPQHF. The CDR3 bases are TGCGCCAGCAGCTTGGGCTCAGGGAATCAGCCCCAGCATTTT.